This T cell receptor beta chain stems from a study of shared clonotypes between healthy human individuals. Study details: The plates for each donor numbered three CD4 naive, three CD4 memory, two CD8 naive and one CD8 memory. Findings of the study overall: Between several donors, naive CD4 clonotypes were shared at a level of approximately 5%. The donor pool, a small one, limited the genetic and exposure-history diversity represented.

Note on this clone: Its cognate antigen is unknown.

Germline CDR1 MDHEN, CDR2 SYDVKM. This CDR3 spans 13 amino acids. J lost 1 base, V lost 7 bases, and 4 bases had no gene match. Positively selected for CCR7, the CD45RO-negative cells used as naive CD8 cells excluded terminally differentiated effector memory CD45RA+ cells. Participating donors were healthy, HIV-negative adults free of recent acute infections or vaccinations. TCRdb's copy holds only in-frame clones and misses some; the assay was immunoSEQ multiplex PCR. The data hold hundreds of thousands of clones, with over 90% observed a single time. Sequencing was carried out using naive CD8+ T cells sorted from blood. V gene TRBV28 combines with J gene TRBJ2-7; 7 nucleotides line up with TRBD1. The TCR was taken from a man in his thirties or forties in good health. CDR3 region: CASTWDSSYEQYF. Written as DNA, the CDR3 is TGTGCCAGCACTTGGGACAGTTCCTACGAGCAGTACTTC.